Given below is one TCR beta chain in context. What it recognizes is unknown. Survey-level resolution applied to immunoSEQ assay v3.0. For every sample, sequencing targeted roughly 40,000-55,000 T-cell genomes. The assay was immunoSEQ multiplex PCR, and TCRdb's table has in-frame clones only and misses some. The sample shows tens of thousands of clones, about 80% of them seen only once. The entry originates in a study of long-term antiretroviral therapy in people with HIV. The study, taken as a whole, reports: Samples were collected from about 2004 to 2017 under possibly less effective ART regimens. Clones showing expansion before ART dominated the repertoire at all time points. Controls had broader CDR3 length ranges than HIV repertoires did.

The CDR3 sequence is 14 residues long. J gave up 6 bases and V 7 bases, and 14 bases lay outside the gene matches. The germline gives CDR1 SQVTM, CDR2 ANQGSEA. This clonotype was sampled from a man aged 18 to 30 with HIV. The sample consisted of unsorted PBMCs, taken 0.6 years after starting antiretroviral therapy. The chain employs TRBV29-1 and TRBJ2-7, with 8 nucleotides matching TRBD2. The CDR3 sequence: CSAAAGVSPGEQYF. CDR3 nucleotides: TGCAGCGCTGCAGCGGGAGTATCGCCTGGCGAGCAGTACTTC.